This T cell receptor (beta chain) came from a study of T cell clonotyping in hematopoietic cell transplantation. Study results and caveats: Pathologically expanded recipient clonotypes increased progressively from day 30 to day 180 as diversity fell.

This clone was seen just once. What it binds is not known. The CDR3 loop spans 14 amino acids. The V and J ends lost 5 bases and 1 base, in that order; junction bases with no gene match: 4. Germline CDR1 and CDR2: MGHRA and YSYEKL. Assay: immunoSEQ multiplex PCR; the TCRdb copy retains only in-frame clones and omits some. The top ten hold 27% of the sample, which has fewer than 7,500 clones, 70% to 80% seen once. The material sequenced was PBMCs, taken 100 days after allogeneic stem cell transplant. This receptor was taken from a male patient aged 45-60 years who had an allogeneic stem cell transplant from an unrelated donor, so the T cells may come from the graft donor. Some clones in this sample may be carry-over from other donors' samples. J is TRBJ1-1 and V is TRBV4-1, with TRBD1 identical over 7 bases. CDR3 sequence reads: CASSAGTANTEAFF. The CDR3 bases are TGCGCCAGCAGCGCCGGGACAGCGAACACTGAAGCTTTCTTT.